These 32 T cell receptor beta chains originate from one sample sequenced in a study of blood T cell repertoires in COVID-19. Assay: immunoSEQ multiplex PCR; the TCRdb copy retains only in-frame clones and omits some. The data show 45,000 to 65,000 clones, 84% seen once. What was sequenced was peripheral blood. These receptors all stem from a woman older than 75 with acute or convalescent COVID-19.

This clone has a single count. The chain links TRBV6-5 to TRBJ1-1; unclear D gene. Trimming cost V 5 bases and J 5 bases, with 15 bases left between them. Germline assignment: CDR1 MNHEY and CDR2 SVGAGI. The CDR3 spans 14 residues. The CDR3 sequence: CASSPREGGTEAFF. In DNA, the CDR3 is TGTGCCAGCAGTCCCCGAGAGGGTGGGACTGAAGCTTTCTTT.

The V and J genes are TRBV12-5 and TRBJ2-1, with a tentative D call TRBD1 (6 bases). CDR1 LGHNT and CDR2 FRNRAP come from the germline V gene. The V and J ends lost 5 bases and 4 bases respectively, with 9 bases between them. The CDR3 is 13 residues long. The CDR3: CASGTTGYNEQFF. The DNA of the CDR3 is TGTGCTAGTGGTACGACAGGTTACAATGAGCAGTTCTTC.

The chain carries TRBV5-1 and TRBJ1-1, with TRBD1 matching over 8 bases. Germline assignment: CDR1 SGHRS and CDR2 YFSETQ. The CDR3 spans 15 residues. Trimming removed 4 bases from V and 4 bases from J; junction bases left unmatched: 9. CDR3 region: CASSVRTGSGTEAFF. The CDR3 coding sequence is TGCGCCAGCAGCGTTCGGACAGGGAGCGGCACTGAAGCTTTCTTT. The full variable domain, in which reference TRBV5-1 and TRBJ1-1 provide the parts outside the CDR3, is KAGVTQTPRYLIKTRGQQVTLSCSPISGHRSVSWYQQTPGQGLQFLFEYFSETQRNKGNFPGRFSGRQFSNSRSEMNVSTLELGDSALYLCASSVRTGSGTEAFFGQGTRLTVV.

The chain uses TRBV7-2 and TRBJ1-2; D is undetermined. From germline, CDR1 is SGHTA and CDR2 FQGNSA. CDR3 length: 14 residues. The V gene lost 5 bases and the J gene lost 5 bases, with 15 bases spanning the gap. CDR3 coding DNA: TGTGCCAGCAGCCCCCCGGGAAGGGTATATGGCTACACCTTC. Encoded protein: CASSPPGRVYGYTF.

The chain employs TRBV5-6 and TRBJ1-1; unclear D gene. CDR3 length: 14 residues. Germline CDR1 reads SGHDT; CDR2 reads YYEEEE. The V end was cut by 4 bases, the J end by 2 bases, with 12 bases between. DNA of the CDR3: TGTGCCAGCAGCCGGAGGTACAGCAACACTGAAGCTTTCTTT. It yields the protein CASSRRYSNTEAFF.

This chain uses TRBV5-6 with TRBJ2-7; D is possibly TRBD1 (6 bases). In germline, CDR1 is SGHDT, CDR2 YYEEEE. The V end lost 0 bases, the J end lost 4 bases, and 14 bases lay between the germline ends. CDR3 size: 15 residues. The CDR3 DNA sequence: TGTGCCAGCAGCTTGGACAGGGCCCCATTTTACGAGCAGTACTTC. This encodes CASSLDRAPFYEQYF.

CDR3 region: CASSLGVEEGNTIYF. The CDR3 DNA reads as TGTGCCAGCAGCTTAGGAGTCGAAGAAGGAAACACCATATATTTT. This rearrangement joins TRBV11-3 to TRBJ1-3, with D hard to call. Germline V gene sequence: CDR1 SGHNT, CDR2 YENEEA. The V and J ends lost 1 base and 4 bases respectively, with 11 bases between them. The CDR3 sequence is 15 residues long.

The rearrangement links TRBV6-5 to TRBJ2-7, with D unresolved. Per the germline V gene, CDR1 is MNHEY and CDR2 is SVGAGI. The CDR3 is 14 amino acids. Trimming stripped 6 bases from V and 0 bases from J, with 12 bases between. The DNA for the CDR3 is TGTGCCAGCAGAGAGCAAGCTCTCTCCTACGAGCAGTACTTC. The encoded protein is CASREQALSYEQYF.

The chain uses TRBV10-3 and TRBJ2-1, with unresolved D. Germline CDR1 reads ENHRY; CDR2 reads SYGVKD. V gave up 4 bases and J gave up 0 bases, with 10 bases separating them. The length of the CDR3 is 15 residues. CDR3 in DNA: TGTGCCATCAGTGTCTACAGCTCCTCCTACAATGAGCAGTTCTTC. Protein sequence: CAISVYSSSYNEQFF.

The genes are TRBV19 and TRBJ2-7; the match to TRBD1 covers 10 bases. Looked up from germline, CDR1 is LNHDA and CDR2 is SQIVND (reference sequence). V gave up 9 bases and J gave up 2 bases; unmatched junction bases: 4. This CDR3 has 13 residues. The CDR3 DNA is TGTGCCAGCCGGGACAGGGGCACCTACGAGCAGTACTTC. Protein product: CASRDRGTYEQYF.

The V gene is TRBV7-9, the J gene TRBJ1-6; D gene unclear. The CDR3 loop spans 15 amino acids. The germline V gene encodes CDR1 SEHNR and CDR2 FQNEAQ (reference sequence). Trimming left V 1 base short and J 0 bases short, with 4 bases between. CDR3 loop: CASSLVSSYNSPLHF. In DNA, the CDR3 is TGTGCCAGCAGCTTAGTATCCTCCTATAATTCACCCCTCCACTTT.

This clone was picked up one time. CDR3 sequence: CATSRDDSGDFFTQYF. In DNA, the CDR3 is TGTGCCACCAGCAGAGATGATAGCGGGGATTTCTTTACGCAGTATTTT. The chain joins TRBV15 to TRBJ2-3; TRBD2 agrees at 8 bases. Germline V gives CDR1 LNHNV, CDR2 YYDKDF (reference sequence). The CDR3 contains 16 residues. V shed 0 bases and J 8 bases; nucleotides not matched to a gene: 10.

The chain couples TRBV30 to TRBJ2-7, with 8 nucleotides matching TRBD1. Trimming cost V 3 bases and J 5 bases; bases outside gene matches: 9. The CDR3 has 14 residues. CDR1 and CDR2 (germline): GTSNPN, SVGIG (reference sequence). The CDR3 coding sequence is TGTGCCTGGAGGACCCGGGACAGGAGTGACGAGCAGTACTTC. It encodes CAWRTRDRSDEQYF.

The CDR3 region is CASSQDQGSDSTYEQYF. CDR3 nucleotides: TGTGCCAGCAGCCAAGATCAGGGGTCAGACTCGACCTACGAGCAGTACTTC. V usage is TRBV3-1 (or the pseudogene TRBV3-2) and J usage is TRBJ2-7; possible D gene TRBD1, 6 bases. Trimming removed 0 bases at V and 2 bases at J, with 17 bases between. The germline V gene has CDR1 LGHDT and CDR2 YNNKEL (reference sequence). This CDR3 spans 17 amino acids.

This sequence joins TRBV5-1 and TRBJ1-1; D possibly corresponds to TRBD1 (5 bases). The CDR3 runs 15 residues. Deletions cut 5 bases from V and 3 bases from J, with 17 bases between. Per the germline V gene, CDR1 is SGHRS and CDR2 is YFSETQ. The CDR3 nucleotides are TGCGCCAGCAGTAGCCAGGGACTTTCGGACACTGAAGCTTTCTTT. Its protein product is CASSSQGLSDTEAFF.

CDR3 in amino acids: CASSSPRGRNSPLHF. The CDR3 coding sequence is TGTGCCAGCAGCTCCCCCAGGGGGAGGAATTCACCCCTCCACTTT. The chain has TRBV25-1 and TRBJ1-6, with 7 bases matching TRBD1. Trimming cost V 6 bases and J 7 bases; bases outside gene matches: 9. The germline CDR1 and CDR2 sequences are MGHDK and SYGVNS. The CDR3 length is 15 residues. Complete variable domain (other parts from reference TRBV25-1 and TRBJ1-6): EADIYQTPRYLVIGTGKKITLECSQTMGHDKMYWYQQDPGMELHLIHYSYGVNSTEKGDLSSESTVSRIRTEHFPLTLESARPSHTSQYLCASSSPRGRNSPLHFGNGTRLTVT.

CDR3 amino acids: CASTQGVLNEKLFF. Written as DNA, the CDR3 is TGTGCCAGCACTCAGGGTGTCCTAAATGAAAAACTGTTTTTT. The chain joins TRBV2 to TRBJ1-4; D perhaps matches TRBD1 (5 bases). Trimming pared 7 bases from V and 5 bases from J, leaving 14 bases between. Germline assignment: CDR1 SNHLY and CDR2 FYNNEI. CDR3 length: 14 amino acids.

The chain employs TRBV3-1 (or the pseudogene TRBV3-2) and TRBJ2-5; TRBD2 might be the D (6 bases). Germline V gene data show CDR1 as LGHDT and CDR2 as YNNKEL (reference sequence). The CDR3 extends over 17 amino acids. Trimming removed 4 bases from V and 2 bases from J, with 20 bases in between. The CDR3 region is CASSPRVLARGQETQYF. The CDR3 DNA reads TGTGCCAGCAGCCCCCGGGTTCTCGCCCGGGGGCAAGAGACCCAGTACTTC.

J is TRBJ1-1 and V is TRBV7-8, with 9 bases aligning to TRBD1. The CDR3 spans 16 residues. The junction had 6 bases not matched to a gene; V was cut back by 4 bases and J by 0 bases. Germline CDR1 and CDR2: SGHVS and FQNEAQ. The DNA of the CDR3 is TGTGCCAGCAGCTCGGGACAGGGAAAAATGAACACTGAAGCTTTCTTT. Protein sequence: CASSSGQGKMNTEAFF.

The V gene is TRBV10-2, the J gene TRBJ1-2; D gene uncertain. The CDR3 loop spans 12 amino acids. Germline assignment: CDR1 WSHSY and CDR2 SAAADI. Between the trimmed V and J ends, which lost 7 bases and 5 bases, there was a span of 11 bases. The CDR3 is CASTGQTYGYTF. DNA of the CDR3: TGCGCCAGCACCGGTCAGACTTATGGCTACACCTTC.

The CDR3 DNA follows: TGTGCCAGCAGCTTGGGCAGAATGGGAAACACCATATATTTT. Its protein is CASSLGRMGNTIYF. The chain employs TRBV5-6 and TRBJ1-3; D call uncertain. V was trimmed by 0 bases and J by 4 bases, leaving 8 bases between them. This CDR3 has 14 residues. Germline V gene lookup returns CDR1 SGHDT and CDR2 YYEEEE.

This chain uses TRBV11-3 with TRBJ2-7, with 8 positions matching TRBD1. Germline CDR1 reads SGHNT; CDR2 reads YENEEA. The CDR3 loop spans 13 amino acids. V shed 3 bases and J 6 bases; nucleotides not matched to a gene: 4. CDR3 protein: CASSLDRVSEQYF. CDR3 nucleotide sequence: TGTGCCAGCAGCTTGGACAGGGTTTCCGAGCAGTACTTC. Full variable domain (outside the CDR3, taken from reference TRBV11-3 and TRBJ2-7): EAGVVQSPRYKIIEKKQPVAFWCNPISGHNTLYWYLQNLGQGPELLIRYENEEAVDDSQLPKDRFSAERLKGVDSTLKIQPAELGDSAVYLCASSLDRVSEQYFGPGTRLTVT.

The chain employs TRBV11-3 and TRBJ2-7; D perhaps matches TRBD1 (6 bases). V lost 2 bases, J lost 6 bases, and 17 bases lay in between. The CDR3 has 15 amino acids. The germline V gene has CDR1 SGHNT and CDR2 YENEEA. DNA of the CDR3: TGTGCCAGCAGCTTAAAGAGAGGGGGTTATAGCGAGCAGTACTTC. Encoded protein: CASSLKRGGYSEQYF.

The chain employs TRBV7-9 and TRBJ1-1; D ambiguous. This CDR3 spans 12 amino acids. V lost 2 bases and J 5 bases, leaving 6 bases between the germline ends. Germline CDR1 reads SEHNR; CDR2 reads FQNEAQ (reference sequence). The DNA for the CDR3 is TGTGCCAGCAGCTTATTCCGGACTGAAGCTTTCTTT. Translated: CASSLFRTEAFF.

The chain links TRBV29-1 to TRBJ1-3; D is unresolved. V lost 6 bases, J lost 6 bases, and 6 bases lay in between. The CDR3 is 10 residues long. Per germline, CDR1 SQVTM and CDR2 ANQGSEA. CDR3 DNA sequence: TGCAGCGTGAGGGAAAACACCATATATTTT. The encoded protein is CSVRENTIYF.

V gene TRBV7-8 combines with J gene TRBJ2-4; a possible D gene is TRBD1 (5 bases). In germline, CDR1 is SGHVS, CDR2 FQNEAQ. Trimming cost V 1 base and J 7 bases, with 8 bases left between them. The CDR3 runs to 13 residues. The CDR3 DNA reads as TGTGCCAGCAGCTTAGGACCAGGGAACATTCAGTACTTC. Amino acids: CASSLGPGNIQYF.

This chain joins TRBV18 and TRBJ1-5; weak D call: TRBD1 (6 bases). Trimming cost V 6 bases and J 0 bases, with 9 bases left between them. The CDR3 has 14 residues. Per germline, CDR1 KGHSH and CDR2 LQKENI. CDR3 nucleotides: TGTGCCAGCTCCAGGACAGATAGCAATCAGCCCCAGCATTTT. It yields the protein CASSRTDSNQPQHF.

The rearrangement links TRBV5-1 to TRBJ1-4, with TRBD1 identical over 8 bases. The CDR3 length is 15 residues. V trimming: 4 bases; J trimming: 8 bases; junction bases outside the gene matches: 10. The germline CDR1 and CDR2 sequences are SGHRS and YFSETQ. DNA of the CDR3: TGCGCCAGCAGCAAACGGACAGGGCAAGACGAAAAACTGTTTTTT. The encoded protein is CASSKRTGQDEKLFF.

The chain has TRBV7-2 and TRBJ2-1; TRBD1 is a possible D gene (6 bases). The CDR3 has 14 amino acids. The V and J ends lost 5 bases and 4 bases respectively, with 12 bases between them. CDR1 is SGHTA, CDR2 FQGNSA, per germline. This CDR3 reads CASSHRGQYNEQFF. The CDR3 region has the DNA TGTGCCAGCAGCCATAGGGGACAATACAATGAGCAGTTCTTC.

V is TRBV3-1 (or the pseudogene TRBV3-2) and J is TRBJ2-7; D unresolved. This CDR3 is 15 amino acids long. Deletions cut 1 base from V and 0 bases from J, with 10 bases between. Germline lookup yields CDR1 LGHDT and CDR2 YNNKEL (reference sequence). In nucleotides, the CDR3 is TGTGCCAGCAGCCAAGGTGCTATGAGCTCCTACGAGCAGTACTTC. Translating it yields CASSQGAMSSYEQYF.

This clone showed up just once. The J gene is TRBJ2-3, the V gene TRBV11-3; the match to TRBD2 covers 10 bases. The germline V gene has CDR1 SGHNT and CDR2 YENEEA. Germline trimming cut 0 bases from V and 3 bases from J; bases unmatched to any gene: 6. This CDR3 comprises 17 residues. CDR3 sequence: CASSLEGSSGGTDTQYF. CDR3 in DNA: TGTGCCAGCAGCTTAGAGGGCTCTAGCGGGGGTACAGATACGCAGTATTTT.

The genes are TRBV12-3 or TRBV12-4 and TRBJ1-1, with 8 positions matching TRBD1. This CDR3 spans 12 amino acids. Unmatched junction bases numbered 1, after V lost 7 bases and J lost 3 bases. CDR3 nucleotides: TGTGCCAGCAACAGGGGGGACACTGAAGCTTTCTTT. Protein product: CASNRGDTEAFF.